These T cell receptor beta chains were read from a single sample in a study of shared T cell receptors in the human thymus. The assay was immunoSEQ multiplex PCR, and TCRdb's table has in-frame clones only and misses some. The sample carries 500,000 to 550,000 clones, approximately 78% recorded once. These same records also appear under a second study, on human thymus T cells.

Material for sequencing was thymocytes. All receptors derive from a boy less than two years old with a congenital heart defect. CDR3s include the opening cysteine and the closing phenylalanine or tryptophan. Each record gives: V gene, D gene, J gene, clone size, CDR3 protein, CDR3 DNA. A D gene is named only where the DNA matches it firmly. A row's size may be missing; if present it is once, few, many or a size class.

TRBV18,.,TRBJ2-4,.,CASSPTQIKAKNIQYF,TGTGCCAGCTCACCAACACAAATTAAAGCCAAAAACATTCAGTACTTC
TRBV7-2,.,TRBJ2-7,.,CASSLGQPYEQYF,TGTGCCAGCAGCTTAGGACAGCCCTACGAGCAGTACTTC
TRBV5-5,.,TRBJ1-5,.,CASSWGDEQPQHF,TGTGCCAGCAGCTGGGGGGATGAACAGCCCCAGCATTTT
TRBV19,TRBD2,TRBJ2-3,.,CASSPPLAGLAADTQYF,TGTGCCAGTAGCCCACCCTTAGCGGGACTGGCGGCAGATACGCAGTATTTT
TRBV19,TRBD2,TRBJ2-5,.,CASSASLAGEGETQYF,TGTGCCAGTAGTGCCTCACTAGCGGGAGAGGGAGAGACCCAGTACTTC
TRBV11-2,TRBD2,TRBJ2-7,.,CASSPGLAGVGEQYF,TGTGCCAGCAGCCCGGGACTAGCGGGAGTGGGGGAGCAGTACTTC
TRBV5-1,TRBD2,TRBJ2-1,.,CASSSEWRETYNEQFF,TGCGCCAGCAGCTCCGAATGGCGGGAGACCTACAATGAGCAGTTCTTC
TRBV6-1,TRBD1,TRBJ1-2,few,CASSLQGDSVYGYTF,TGTGCCAGCAGTTTACAGGGGGATTCGGTCTATGGCTACACCTTC
TRBV5-1,TRBD1,TRBJ2-5,once,CASSLARGLRQGQETQYF,TGCGCCAGCAGCTTGGCCAGGGGGCTCCGACAGGGCCAAGAGACCCAGTACTTC
TRBV18,TRBD2,TRBJ2-1,.,CASSTGLADYNEQFF,TGTGCCAGCTCAACAGGACTAGCGGACTACAATGAGCAGTTCTTC
TRBV10-3,TRBD2,TRBJ2-7,.,CAIAPSGNEPYEQYF,TGTGCCATCGCCCCTAGCGGGAACGAACCCTACGAGCAGTACTTC
TRBV7-2,TRBD2,TRBJ2-7,.,CASSSGLAGANVHEQYF,TGTGCCAGCAGCTCGGGACTAGCGGGAGCTAACGTCCACGAGCAGTACTTC
TRBV5-6,TRBD1,TRBJ1-1,once,CASSFGTGTLTAFF,TGTGCCAGCAGCTTCGGGACAGGGACGTTGACAGCTTTCTTT
TRBV6-6,TRBD2,TRBJ2-7,.,CASSYPREQQYF,TGTGCCAGCAGTTACCCGCGGGAGCAGCAGTACTTC
TRBV6-5,.,TRBJ2-1,.,CASSLTLPSSNEQFF,TGTGCCAGCAGCCTTACCCTCCCTAGCTCCAATGAGCAGTTCTTC
TRBV2,TRBD1,TRBJ2-7,few,CASSEASTQQGSKYEQYF,TGTGCCAGCAGTGAAGCCTCCACCCAACAGGGGAGTAAGTACGAGCAGTACTTC
TRBV5-8,TRBD1,TRBJ1-5,.,CASSASADRGRLSNQPQHF,TGTGCCAGCAGCGCGTCCGCGGACAGGGGCCGCCTCAGCAATCAGCCCCAGCATTTT
TRBV6-5,.,TRBJ2-3,.,CASSSDSNTQYF,TGTGCCAGCAGCTCCGACAGTAATACGCAGTATTTT
TRBV2,.,TRBJ2-7,.,CASSASEFPSYEQYF,TGTGCCAGCAGTGCCTCCGAGTTCCCATCCTACGAGCAGTACTTC
TRBV6-1,.,TRBJ1-1,few,CASSDDTIGRDTEAFF,TGTGCCAGCAGTGACGACACCATCGGGAGGGACACTGAAGCTTTCTTT
TRBV6-5,.,TRBJ2-3,.,CASQAGRPTDTQYF,TGTGCCAGCCAAGCAGGGCGACCCACAGATACGCAGTATTTT
TRBV5-1,.,TRBJ1-1,.,CASSPHLGDLNTEAFF,TGCGCCAGCAGCCCACACTTGGGGGACTTGAACACTGAAGCTTTCTTT
TRBV27,TRBD1,TRBJ1-4,.,CASSFRQGTTNEKLFF,TGTGCCAGCAGTTTCCGACAGGGTACAACTAATGAAAAACTGTTTTTT
TRBV11-2,.,TRBJ1-1,.,CASSLIYRANTEAFF,TGTGCCAGCAGCTTAATCTACAGGGCGAACACTGAAGCTTTCTTT
TRBV4-3,.,TRBJ2-3,.,CASSQGGLADTQYF,TGCGCCAGCAGCCAAGGGGGGCTGGCAGATACGCAGTATTTT
TRBV14,.,TRBJ2-7,.,CASSQESGGSYEQYF,TGTGCCAGCAGCCAAGAGTCAGGGGGGTCCTACGAGCAGTACTTC
TRBV10-2,.,TRBJ2-3,.,CASSEVLMGRGYTQYF,TGCGCCAGCAGTGAGGTCCTGATGGGAAGAGGGTATACGCAGTATTTT
TRBV7-2,.,TRBJ1-5,once,CASSLKAGITPLQHF,TGTGCCAGCAGCTTAAAGGCAGGAATCACCCCCCTCCAGCATTTT
TRBV27,.,TRBJ2-7,.,CASSRRRESGDYEQYF,TGTGCCAGCAGTCGTCGGAGGGAGAGCGGAGATTACGAGCAGTACTTC
TRBV27,.,TRBJ2-7,.,CASSSTSSSYEQYF,TGTGCCAGCAGTTCCACTAGCAGCTCCTACGAGCAGTACTTC
TRBV2,.,TRBJ1-2,.,CASSWTALYGYTF,TGTGCCAGCAGTTGGACAGCCCTCTATGGCTACACCTTC
TRBV6-1,TRBD2,TRBJ2-7,.,CASSGVRREGLDEQYF,TGTGCCAGCAGTGGGGTGCGGCGGGAGGGCCTCGACGAGCAGTACTTC
TRBV4-1,TRBD2,TRBJ2-5,.,CASSQDKASGKETQYF,TGCGCCAGCAGCCAAGATAAGGCTAGCGGGAAAGAGACCCAGTACTTC
TRBV11-1,TRBD1,TRBJ1-1,.,CASSSRQGACTEAFF,TGTGCCAGCAGCTCCCGACAGGGGGCGTGCACTGAAGCTTTCTTT
TRBV18,TRBD1,TRBJ2-7,.,CASSPDRIYEQYF,TGTGCCAGCTCACCGGACAGGATTTACGAGCAGTACTTC
TRBV7-9,.,TRBJ2-1,once,CASSAGVWLF,TGTGCCAGCAGCGCAGGGGTCTGGCTCTTC
TRBV27,TRBD2,TRBJ2-7,.,CASSFQGQRGIYEQYF,TGTGCCAGCAGTTTTCAAGGGCAGCGGGGCATCTACGAGCAGTACTTC
TRBV15,.,TRBJ2-7,.,CATSRGMGRNEQYF,TGTGCCACCAGCAGAGGGATGGGGAGGAACGAGCAGTACTTC
TRBV18,TRBD2,TRBJ2-7,.,CASSPAGTSGPYEQYF,TGTGCCAGCTCACCCGCCGGGACTAGCGGACCCTACGAGCAGTACTTC
TRBV7-4,TRBD1,TRBJ2-3,.,CASSPPGDRLSTDTQYF,TGTGCCAGCAGCCCACCAGGGGACAGGCTAAGCACAGATACGCAGTATTTT
TRBV5-6,.,TRBJ2-4,.,CASSLDRVGNIQYF,TGTGCCAGCAGCTTGGACAGGGTGGGAAACATTCAGTACTTC
TRBV9,.,TRBJ2-7,.,CASSPRTDVPYEQYF,TGTGCCAGCAGTCCTAGGACAGATGTGCCCTACGAGCAGTACTTC